This TCR beta chain originates from a study of T cells in tuberculosis. Background on the study: Sequenced TCRs come from CD1B-GMM tetramer-binding T cells. IGRA-negative adolescents, IGRA-positive adolescents with latent tuberculosis and adults with active tuberculosis formed this South African cohort. General study results and limits: Smaller distances to GMM-specific TCRs suggested their expansion in active tuberculosis.

Adolescents were screened for latent TB by skin test and IGRA. Notes on this clone: Antigen unknown.

This CDR3 is built from 15 residues. V was cut by 2 bases and J by 2 bases, with 13 bases left in between. CDR1 and CDR2 (germline): SQVTM, ANQGSEA. Here immunoSEQ multiplex PCR was the method, and the copy in TCRdb shows in-frame clones only, minus some. The profile shows fewer than 55,000 clones, about 96% of them singletons. The chain carries TRBV29-1 and TRBJ1-3; D is perhaps TRBD1 (5 bases). Input material: PBMCs. The TCR sequence derives from a donor aged 5 to 30 with latent tuberculosis or without tuberculosis infection. The CDR3 region has the DNA TGCAGCGTTGAAACCCCCACAGGTCCTGGAAACACCATATATTTT. Translated, it gives CSVETPTGPGNTIYF.